The entry below describes one T cell receptor (beta chain). Its target is unknown. CDR3 length equals 15 residues. The V gene lost 4 bases and the J gene lost 4 bases, with 17 bases spanning the gap. CDR1 and CDR2 from the germline V gene are MNHNS and SASEGT. The run depth of the assay was deep. Ten immunoSEQ deep assay plates held the unsorted PBMC DNA. Assay: immunoSEQ multiplex PCR; the TCRdb copy retains only in-frame clones and omits some. The sample contains hundreds of thousands of clones, 79% of which appear only once. The sample comes from a study of shared clonotypes between healthy human individuals. Study context: A couple of female and a few male donors aged 18 to 49 were enrolled.

Study-wide results and caveats: Measured sharing among donors was expected to vary with sequencing depth.

The specimen sequenced was PBMCs. The clonotype originates from a woman aged 40 to 50 in good health. Some clones in this sample may be carry-over from other donors' samples. The J gene is TRBJ2-7, the V gene TRBV6-1; weak D call: TRBD1 (6 bases). For the CDR3, the DNA is TGTGCCAGCAGTGTTTTACGGGACACTCGGTACGAGCAGTACTTC. It yields the protein CASSVLRDTRYEQYF.